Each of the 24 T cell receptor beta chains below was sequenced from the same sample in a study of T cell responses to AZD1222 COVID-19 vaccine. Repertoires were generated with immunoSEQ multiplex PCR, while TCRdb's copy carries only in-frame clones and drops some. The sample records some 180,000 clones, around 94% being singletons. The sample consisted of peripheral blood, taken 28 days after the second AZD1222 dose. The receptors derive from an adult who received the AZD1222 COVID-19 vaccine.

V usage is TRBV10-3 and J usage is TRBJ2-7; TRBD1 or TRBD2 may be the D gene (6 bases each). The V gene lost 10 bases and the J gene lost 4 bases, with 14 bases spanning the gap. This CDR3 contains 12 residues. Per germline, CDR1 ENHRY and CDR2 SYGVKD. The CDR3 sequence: CATAGGGYEQYF. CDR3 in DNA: TGTGCCACCGCCGGGGGCGGGTACGAGCAGTACTTC.

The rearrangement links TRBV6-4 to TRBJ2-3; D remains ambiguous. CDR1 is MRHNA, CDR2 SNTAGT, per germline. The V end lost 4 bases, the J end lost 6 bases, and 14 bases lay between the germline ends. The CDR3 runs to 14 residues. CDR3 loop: CASSVGWQSDTQYF. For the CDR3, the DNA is TGTGCCAGCAGTGTCGGCTGGCAGTCGGATACGCAGTATTTT.

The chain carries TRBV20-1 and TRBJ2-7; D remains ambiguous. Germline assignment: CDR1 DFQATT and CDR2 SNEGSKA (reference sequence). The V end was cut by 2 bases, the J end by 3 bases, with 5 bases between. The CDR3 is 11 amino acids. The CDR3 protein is CSARQDYEQYF. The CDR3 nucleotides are TGCAGTGCTAGACAGGACTACGAGCAGTACTTC.

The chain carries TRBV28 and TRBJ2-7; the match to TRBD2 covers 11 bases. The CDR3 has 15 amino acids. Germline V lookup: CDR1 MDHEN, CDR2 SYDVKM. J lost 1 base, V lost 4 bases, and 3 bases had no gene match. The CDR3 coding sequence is TGTGCCAGCAGTTCACTAGCGGGAGTTTCCTACGAGCAGTACTTC. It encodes CASSSLAGVSYEQYF.

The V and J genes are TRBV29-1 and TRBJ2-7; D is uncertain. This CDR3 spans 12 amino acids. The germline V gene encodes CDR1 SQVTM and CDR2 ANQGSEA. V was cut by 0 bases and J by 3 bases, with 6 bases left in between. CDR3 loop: CSVEEPRYEQYF. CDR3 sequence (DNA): TGCAGCGTTGAAGAACCTCGCTACGAGCAGTACTTC.

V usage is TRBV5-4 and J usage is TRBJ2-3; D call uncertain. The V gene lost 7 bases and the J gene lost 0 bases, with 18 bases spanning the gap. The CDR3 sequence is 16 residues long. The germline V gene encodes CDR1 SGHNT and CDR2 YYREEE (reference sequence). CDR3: CASAGPQSPSTDTQYF. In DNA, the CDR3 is TGTGCCAGCGCCGGGCCCCAGAGCCCTAGCACAGATACGCAGTATTTT.

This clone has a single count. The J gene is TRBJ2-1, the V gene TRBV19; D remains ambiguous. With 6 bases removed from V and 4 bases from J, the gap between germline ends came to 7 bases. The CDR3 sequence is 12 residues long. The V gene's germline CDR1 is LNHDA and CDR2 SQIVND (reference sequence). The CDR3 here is CASRLGYNEQFF. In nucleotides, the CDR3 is TGTGCCAGTAGGTTGGGTTACAATGAGCAGTTCTTC.

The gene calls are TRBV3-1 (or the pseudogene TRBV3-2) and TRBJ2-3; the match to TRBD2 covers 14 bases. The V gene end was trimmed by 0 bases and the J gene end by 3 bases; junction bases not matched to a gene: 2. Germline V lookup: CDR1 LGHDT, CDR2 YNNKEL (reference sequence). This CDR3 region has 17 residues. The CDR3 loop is CASSQDRTSGRTDTQYF. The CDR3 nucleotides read TGTGCCAGCAGCCAAGATAGGACTAGCGGGAGGACAGATACGCAGTATTTT.

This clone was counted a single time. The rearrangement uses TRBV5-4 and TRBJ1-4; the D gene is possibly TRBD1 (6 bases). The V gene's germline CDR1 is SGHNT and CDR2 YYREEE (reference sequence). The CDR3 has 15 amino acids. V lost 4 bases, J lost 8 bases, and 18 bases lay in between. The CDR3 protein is CASSAGTGMGEKLFF. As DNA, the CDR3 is TGTGCCAGCAGCGCAGGCACAGGGATGGGGGAAAAACTGTTTTTT. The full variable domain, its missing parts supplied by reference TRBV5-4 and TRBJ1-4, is ETGVTQSPTHLIKTRGQQVTLRCSSQSGHNTVSWYQQALGQGPQFIFQYYREEENGRGNFPPRFSGLQFPNYSSELNVNALELDDSALYLCASSAGTGMGEKLFFGSGTQLSVL.

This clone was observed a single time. This CDR3 is CATSAGGTGYEKLFF. As DNA, the CDR3 is TGTGCCACCAGTGCCGGCGGGACAGGGTATGAAAAACTGTTTTTT. This rearrangement joins TRBV24-1 to TRBJ1-4, with TRBD1 matching 9 bases. The length of the CDR3 is 15 residues. The V gene's germline CDR1 is KGHDR and CDR2 SFDVKD. V gave up 5 bases and J gave up 6 bases; unmatched junction bases: 6.

CDR3 residues: CAATGFYGYTF. CDR3 sequence (DNA): TGTGCAGCAACGGGGTTCTATGGCTACACCTTC. The rearrangement uses TRBV7-2 and TRBJ1-2; D is unresolved. The CDR3 spans 11 residues. In germline, CDR1 is SGHTA, CDR2 FQGNSA.

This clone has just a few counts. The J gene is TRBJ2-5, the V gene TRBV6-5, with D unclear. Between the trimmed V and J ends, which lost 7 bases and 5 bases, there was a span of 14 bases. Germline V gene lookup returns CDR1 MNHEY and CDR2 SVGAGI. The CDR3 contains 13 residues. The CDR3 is CASTHTERETQYF. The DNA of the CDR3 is TGTGCCAGCACCCACACCGAACGCGAGACCCAGTACTTC.

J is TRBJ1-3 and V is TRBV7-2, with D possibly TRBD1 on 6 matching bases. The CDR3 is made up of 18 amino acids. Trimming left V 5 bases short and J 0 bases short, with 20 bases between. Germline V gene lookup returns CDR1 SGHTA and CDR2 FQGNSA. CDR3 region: CASSPRYLTGLSGNTIYF. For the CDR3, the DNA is TGTGCCAGCAGCCCCCGTTACTTGACAGGCCTCTCTGGAAACACCATATATTTT.

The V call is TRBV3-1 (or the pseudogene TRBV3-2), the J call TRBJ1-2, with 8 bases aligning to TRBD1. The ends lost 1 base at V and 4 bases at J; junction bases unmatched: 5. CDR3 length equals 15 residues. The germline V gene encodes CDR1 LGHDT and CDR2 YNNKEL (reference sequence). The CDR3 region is CASSQGQGILYGYTF. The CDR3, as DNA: TGTGCCAGCAGCCAAGGACAGGGGATCCTCTATGGCTACACCTTC.

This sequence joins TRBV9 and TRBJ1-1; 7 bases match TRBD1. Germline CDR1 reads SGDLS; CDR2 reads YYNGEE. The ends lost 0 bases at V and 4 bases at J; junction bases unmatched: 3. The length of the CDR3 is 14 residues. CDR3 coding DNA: TGTGCCAGCAGCGTAGAGGGGGCTGGCACTGAAGCTTTCTTT. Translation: CASSVEGAGTEAFF.

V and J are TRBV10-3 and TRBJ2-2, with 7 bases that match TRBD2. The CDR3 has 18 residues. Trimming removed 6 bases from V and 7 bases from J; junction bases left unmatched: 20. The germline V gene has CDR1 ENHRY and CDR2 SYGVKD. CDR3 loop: CAIRRLAQPSEVHGELFF. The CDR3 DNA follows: TGTGCCATCAGGAGACTAGCCCAACCCTCGGAGGTTCACGGGGAGCTGTTTTTT.

This CDR3 reads CASSQDLRTSGGLTDTQYF. In DNA, the CDR3 is TGTGCCAGCAGCCAAGATCTGCGGACTAGCGGGGGGCTCACAGATACGCAGTATTTT. The chain links TRBV14 to TRBJ2-3; 14 positions agree with TRBD2. The V gene's germline CDR1 is SGHDN and CDR2 FVKESK. J gave up 2 bases and V 0 bases, and 7 bases lay outside the gene matches. The CDR3 consists of 19 residues.

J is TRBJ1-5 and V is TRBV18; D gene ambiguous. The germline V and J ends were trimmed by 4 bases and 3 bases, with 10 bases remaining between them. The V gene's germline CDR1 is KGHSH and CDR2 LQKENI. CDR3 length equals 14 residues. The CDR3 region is CASSLLEVNQPQHF. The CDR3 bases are TGTGCCAGCTCACTCCTGGAGGTCAATCAGCCCCAGCATTTT.

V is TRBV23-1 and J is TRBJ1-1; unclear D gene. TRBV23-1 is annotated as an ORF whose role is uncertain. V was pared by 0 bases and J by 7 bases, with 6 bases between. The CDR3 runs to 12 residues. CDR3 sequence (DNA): TGCGCCAGCAGTCAATCAGACCATGAAGCTTTCTTT. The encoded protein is CASSQSDHEAFF.

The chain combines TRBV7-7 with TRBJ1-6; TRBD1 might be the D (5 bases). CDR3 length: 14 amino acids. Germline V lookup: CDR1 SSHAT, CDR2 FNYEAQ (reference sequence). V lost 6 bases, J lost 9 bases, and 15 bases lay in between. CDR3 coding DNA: TGTGCCAGCAGTCCCCAGGGCCAGCGTTCACCCCTCCACTTT. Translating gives CASSPQGQRSPLHF.

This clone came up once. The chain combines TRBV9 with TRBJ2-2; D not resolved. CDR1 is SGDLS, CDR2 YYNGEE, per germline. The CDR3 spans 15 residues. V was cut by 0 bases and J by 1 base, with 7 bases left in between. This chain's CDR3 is CASSVVAENTGELFF. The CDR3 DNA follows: TGTGCCAGCAGCGTAGTGGCAGAGAACACCGGGGAGCTGTTTTTT.

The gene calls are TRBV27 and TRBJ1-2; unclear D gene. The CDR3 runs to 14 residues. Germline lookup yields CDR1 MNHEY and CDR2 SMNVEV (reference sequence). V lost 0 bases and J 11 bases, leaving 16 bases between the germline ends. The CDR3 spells CASSLSLWVPGYTF. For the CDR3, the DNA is TGTGCCAGCAGTTTATCACTGTGGGTCCCGGGGTACACCTTC.

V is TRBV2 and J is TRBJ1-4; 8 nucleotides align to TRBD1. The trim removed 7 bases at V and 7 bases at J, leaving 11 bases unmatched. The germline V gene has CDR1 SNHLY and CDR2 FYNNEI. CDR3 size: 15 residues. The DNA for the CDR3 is TGTGCCAGCATACGCGACAGGGGTCTTTTTGAAAAACTGTTTTTT. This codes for CASIRDRGLFEKLFF.

CDR3 loop: CASSHREGANYGYTF. In DNA, the CDR3 is TGTGCCAGCAGCCATCGAGAGGGGGCAAACTATGGCTACACCTTC. The gene calls are TRBV7-2 and TRBJ1-2; TRBD1 agrees at 7 bases. CDR1 SGHTA and CDR2 FQGNSA come from the germline V gene. The CDR3 contains 15 residues. J was trimmed by 2 bases and V by 5 bases; bases with no gene match: 8.